A single sample gave rise to the 4 T cell receptor beta chains below, sequenced in a study of blood T cell repertoires in COVID-19. Clones were read by immunoSEQ multiplex PCR, and TCRdb kept only the in-frame ones, dropping some. The sample shows approximately 130,000 clones, 80% to 90% of them seen only once. The sample taken for sequencing was peripheral blood. All receptors derive from a man between 65 and 85 years old with active or convalescent COVID-19.

This clone was seen a few times. This chain connects TRBV5-1 to TRBJ2-5; D perhaps matches TRBD2 (5 bases). Germline V gene sequence: CDR1 SGHRS, CDR2 YFSETQ. Trimming stripped 1 base from V and 1 base from J, with 14 bases between. The CDR3 loop spans 16 amino acids. CDR3 residues: CASSLKGDAGQETQYF. The CDR3 coding sequence is TGCGCCAGCAGCTTGAAGGGAGACGCCGGCCAAGAGACCCAGTACTTC.

The CDR3, as DNA: TGTGCCAGCAGCTCCGGACAGGGAAGCACAGATACGCAGTATTTT. Translation: CASSSGQGSTDTQYF. The chain combines TRBV3-1 (or the pseudogene TRBV3-2) with TRBJ2-3; 8 nucleotides line up with TRBD1. Germline V gene data show CDR1 as LGHDT and CDR2 as YNNKEL (reference sequence). V trimming: 5 bases; J trimming: 0 bases; junction bases outside the gene matches: 4. CDR3 length: 15 amino acids.

DNA for the CDR3: TGTGCCAGCAGTTTATGGGCAGGGTACTACGAGCAGTACTTC. Its protein product is CASSLWAGYYEQYF. The chain has TRBV27 and TRBJ2-7; tentative D call: TRBD1 (5 bases). The CDR3 consists of 14 residues. The V gene's germline CDR1 is MNHEY and CDR2 SMNVEV (reference sequence). V lost 1 base, J lost 3 bases, and 10 bases lay in between.

The rearrangement uses TRBV5-1 and TRBJ2-3; 7 bases align to TRBD2. Germline lookup yields CDR1 SGHRS and CDR2 YFSETQ. The CDR3 has 15 residues. The ends lost 2 bases at V and 1 base at J; junction bases unmatched: 4. The DNA for the CDR3 is TGCGCCAGCAGCTTAGCGGGACCGGGCACAGATACGCAGTATTTT. It specifies CASSLAGPGTDTQYF.